This T cell receptor (beta chain) derives from a study of technical replicates of blood from a handful of donors (dated by TCRdb to the late 2010s). The CDR3, cysteine through phenylalanine, is 14 amino acids long. Here the CDR3 DNA is all that survives: 42 bases in frame from base 1. The germline V end is reduced by 8 bases and the J end by 2 bases; junction bases left unmatched: 7. The CDR1 and CDR2 encoded by the germline V gene are SNHLY and FYNNEI. This clone was seen only a few times. Its target antigen remains unknown. No much larger clone exists at a distance of one base, and base qualities are not known. The library was prepared using the immunoSEQ multiplex PCR assay. TCRdb holds this immuneACCESS table with in-frame rearrangements only. Some clones are missing; in checked studies, unresolved V genes explain under half, and the rest has no known cause. Present in this sample are 73,000 or so clones, around 90% of which were seen just once. The ten largest clones represent 0.2% to 0.25% of the sample.

The chain uses TRBV2 and TRBJ1-1, and 8 bases in between align with TRBD1. This sequence originates from a human donor in good health. Sequenced: T cells isolated from PBMCs. The base sequence is TGTGCCAGCGAGGGAACAGGGGGAAACACTGAAGCTTTCTTT. Its coded protein is CASEGTGGNTEAFF.